This T cell receptor (beta chain) derives from a study of shared clonotypes between healthy human individuals. Findings and caveats of the study: The low donor count limited represented genetic and exposure-history diversity.

Only Caucasian adults living in Nashville, Tennessee made up the donor group. About this clone: What it binds is not known.

Sequencing was at deep level. The protocol was immunoSEQ multiplex PCR, while the TCRdb copy is restricted to in-frame clones and leaves out a portion. The sample lists about 510,000 clones; around 79% were seen once. The V and J ends lost 2 bases and 8 bases respectively, with 10 bases between them. Germline CDR1 is SGDLS and CDR2 is YYNGEE. This CDR3 is 13 amino acids long. Sequencing was carried out using PBMCs. The TCR comes from a woman in her thirties or forties in good health. Some clones in this sample may be carry-over from other donors' samples. This chain links TRBV9 with TRBJ1-4; the D is unclear. The CDR3 sequence: CASSVAYDEKLFF. CDR3 bases: TGTGCCAGCAGCGTGGCTTATGACGAAAAACTGTTTTTT.